This T cell receptor (beta chain) was observed in a study of regulatory T cells in long-lasting Graves disease. Construction of the TCR beta libraries employed iRepertoire HTBI primers in conjunction with Arm-PCR of CDR3 regions. TCRdb re-called the multiplex PCR reads with MiXCR, one entry per CDR3 protein. The sample includes over 450,000 distinct CDR3 sequences, more than 10% of them seen just once. CDR3 length equals 17 residues. V shed 2 bases and J shed 0 bases, with 14 bases lying between them. Germline V gene data show CDR1 as SGHKS and CDR2 as YYEKEE (reference sequence). Time point noted: newly diagnosed GD, antithyroid drugs for less than 3 months. With RNA extracted from PBMCs as input, the TCR library was made. These same data were also listed under a study on T cells in Graves' hyperthyroidism and ophthalmopathy.

The receptor comes from a young woman with Graves disease. The starting material was peripheral blood mononuclear cells (PBMCs), obtained at new diagnosis, from a patient treated with antithyroid drugs. The chain recombines TRBV5-5 with TRBJ2-2; D is ambiguous. The CDR3 DNA follows: TGTGCCAGCAGCTTAGCCCAGAGCTATCCGAACACCGGGGAGCTGTTTTTT. Translated, it gives CASSLAQSYPNTGELFF.